One and the same sample provided the 21 T cell receptor beta chains below, sequenced in a study of OX40 agonist ivuxolimab in advanced cancers. The data were produced by immunoSEQ multiplex PCR, yet TCRdb's version contains in-frame clones alone and is incomplete. The sample includes around 25,000 clones, about nine tenths of them seen just once. The sequencing here drew on CD4+ or CD8+ T cells sorted from blood, taken in a trial of the OX40 agonist ivuxolimab. All receptors derive from an adult with an advanced solid tumor such as melanoma, head and neck, liver or kidney cancer.

The V call is TRBV6-5, the J call TRBJ1-2; the D is unclear. From germline, CDR1 is MNHEY and CDR2 SVGAGI. This CDR3 region has 15 residues. Between the trimmed V and J ends, which lost 7 bases and 4 bases, there was a span of 19 bases. The CDR3 spells CASNERSSSPYGYTF. CDR3 nucleotide sequence: TGTGCCAGCAACGAGAGAAGTTCATCACCCTATGGCTACACCTTC.

The rearrangement links TRBV4-3 to TRBJ2-1, with 7 positions matching TRBD2. CDR3 length equals 17 residues. The germline V gene encodes CDR1 LGHNA and CDR2 YSLEER. V lost 1 base and J lost 1; bases outside the gene matches: 7. The CDR3 DNA reads as TGCGCCAGCAGCCAAGGGGTAGGGGAGGGGTCCTACAATGAGCAGTTCTTC. This gives the protein CASSQGVGEGSYNEQFF.

The genes are TRBV29-1 and TRBJ1-1; D gene uncertain. The germline V and J ends were trimmed by 4 bases and 2 bases, with 8 bases remaining between them. The CDR3 runs to 12 residues. From germline, CDR1 is SQVTM and CDR2 ANQGSEA. The CDR3 loop reads CSVVGPNTEAFF. The CDR3 bases are TGCAGCGTTGTTGGTCCCAACACTGAAGCTTTCTTT.

The J gene is TRBJ2-6, the V gene TRBV11-3, with 8 bases identical to TRBD1. Germline V lookup: CDR1 SGHNT, CDR2 YENEEA. This CDR3 region has 18 residues. The V and J ends lost 5 bases and 2 bases, in that order; junction bases with no gene match: 11. The CDR3, as DNA: TGTGCCAGCAGCCGAGGGGGCAGGGGGCGGACTGGGGCCAACGTCCTGACTTTC. Translation: CASSRGGRGRTGANVLTF.

The chain joins TRBV7-6 to TRBJ2-2, with D possibly TRBD1 on 6 matching bases. Trimming took 4 bases from V and 5 from J, leaving 14 bases between them. Germline V CDR1 and CDR2: SGHVS, FNYEAQ. The CDR3 spans 15 residues. CDR3: CASSSPYTGTGELFF. CDR3 DNA sequence: TGTGCCAGCAGCTCTCCCTACACAGGGACCGGGGAGCTGTTTTTT.

V gene TRBV5-4 combines with J gene TRBJ2-7; 9 bases are shared with TRBD2. The V and J ends lost 2 bases and 7 bases, in that order; junction bases with no gene match: 7. Germline CDR1 SGHNT, CDR2 YYREEE (reference sequence). This CDR3 region has 14 residues. CDR3 protein: CASSLGGGAGEQYF. CDR3 nucleotide sequence: TGTGCCAGCAGCTTAGGCGGGGGGGCAGGAGAGCAGTACTTC.

The V and J genes are TRBV6-5 and TRBJ1-1; 7 bases match TRBD1. The CDR3 runs 14 residues. The ends lost 5 bases at V and 0 bases at J; junction bases unmatched: 3. Germline V gene data show CDR1 as MNHEY and CDR2 as SVGAGI. CDR3 loop: CASSETGLNTEAFF. The CDR3 DNA sequence: TGTGCCAGCAGTGAGACAGGGTTGAACACTGAAGCTTTCTTT.

This clone was detected a few times. The gene calls are TRBV18 and TRBJ1-1; D gene unclear. This CDR3 contains 11 residues. The germline V and J ends were trimmed by 2 bases and 8 bases, with 6 bases remaining between them. Germline V gene sequence: CDR1 KGHSH, CDR2 LQKENI. Written as DNA, the CDR3 is TGTGCCAGCTCACCAGCGTTAGAAGCTTTCTTT. This gives the protein CASSPALEAFF.

By sample fraction, this clone is medium-sized. In DNA, the CDR3 is TGTGCCAGCAGTGATCCTTGGACAGGGCTCATCACAGATACGCAGTATTTT. This gives the protein CASSDPWTGLITDTQYF. The chain employs TRBV6-1 and TRBJ2-3, with 8 bases aligning to TRBD1. The CDR3 consists of 17 residues. The J segment lost 2 bases and the V segment lost 3 bases, leaving 10 bases of the junction unmatched. From germline, CDR1 is MNHNS and CDR2 SASEGT.

This clone has a handful of counts. The DNA of the CDR3 is TGTGCCTGGAGTTCCCCCAGGGAAGCTTTCTTT. Encoded protein: CAWSSPREAFF. The chain uses TRBV30 and TRBJ1-1, with D unclear. CDR1 GTSNPN and CDR2 SVGIG come from the germline V gene (reference sequence). Trimming cost V 2 bases and J 8 bases, with 9 bases left between them. There are 11 residues in the CDR3.

V usage is TRBV4-1 and J usage is TRBJ1-1; no clear D. V shed 6 bases and J shed 1 base, with 12 bases lying between them. The CDR3 has 14 residues. Germline V gene sequence: CDR1 MGHRA, CDR2 YSYEKL. The CDR3 sequence: CASRGILWNTEAFF. Here the CDR3 DNA reads TGCGCCAGCAGAGGGATCCTTTGGAACACTGAAGCTTTCTTT.

The chain joins TRBV20-1 to TRBJ2-5; no reliable D call. The CDR3 runs 11 residues. V was trimmed by 1 base and J by 5 bases, leaving 5 bases between them. Germline V lookup: CDR1 DFQATT, CDR2 SNEGSKA (reference sequence). The CDR3 DNA reads as TGCAGTGCTAGAGTGTTGGAGACCCAGTACTTC. As protein: CSARVLETQYF.

J is TRBJ1-2 and V is TRBV28, with D tentatively TRBD1 (5 bases). With 6 bases removed from V and 4 bases from J, the gap between germline ends came to 18 bases. The CDR3 extends over 15 amino acids. The germline CDR1 and CDR2 sequences are MDHEN and SYDVKM. In DNA, the CDR3 is TGTGCCAGCAGCTGGGACCCTAACGGGGCCTATGGCTACACCTTC. Translated: CASSWDPNGAYGYTF.

The chain links TRBV12-5 to TRBJ1-3; TRBD1 matches at 7 bases. The length of the CDR3 is 15 residues. Trimming at V came to 5 bases and at J to 4 bases, leaving 8 bases not matched to a gene. Germline V lookup: CDR1 LGHNT, CDR2 FRNRAP. The CDR3 spells CASGTGQPGGNTIYF. CDR3 coding DNA: TGTGCTAGTGGTACGGGACAGCCAGGAGGAAACACCATATATTTT.

The chain couples TRBV29-1 to TRBJ2-3, with 10 nucleotides matching TRBD1. Per germline, CDR1 SQVTM and CDR2 ANQGSEA. The CDR3 extends over 16 amino acids. CDR3 nucleotides: TGCAGTGTTCGGGACAGGGGCTTTGTGGCCACAGATACGCAGTATTTT. The encoded protein is CSVRDRGFVATDTQYF.

The chain joins TRBV19 to TRBJ2-3, with TRBD1 identical over 7 bases. Unmatched junction bases numbered 9, after V lost 6 bases and J lost 3 bases. CDR1 is LNHDA and CDR2 is SQIVND in the germline V gene (reference sequence). This CDR3 spans 15 amino acids. CDR3 in amino acids: CASSRQGAYTDTQYF. For the CDR3, the DNA is TGTGCCAGTAGCCGACAGGGTGCCTATACAGATACGCAGTATTTT.

The genes are TRBV2 and TRBJ1-2; 8 bases match TRBD1. The CDR3 length is 14 residues. Germline V gene lookup returns CDR1 SNHLY and CDR2 FYNNEI. The J segment lost 2 bases and the V segment lost 3 bases, leaving 2 bases of the junction unmatched. This chain's CDR3 is CASSEDRVNYGYTF. The CDR3 DNA reads TGTGCCAGCAGTGAGGACAGGGTGAACTATGGCTACACCTTC.

This clone was observed a few times. The chain carries TRBV10-1 and TRBJ2-7; 9 bases map to TRBD1. The V gene end was trimmed by 6 bases and the J gene end by 4 bases; junction bases not matched to a gene: 4. This CDR3 has 13 residues. CDR1 WNHNN and CDR2 SYGVQD come from the germline V gene (reference sequence). The CDR3 sequence is CASSSGQGYEQYF. CDR3 nucleotides: TGCGCCAGCAGCTCGGGACAGGGTTACGAGCAGTACTTC.

The V and J genes are TRBV7-8 and TRBJ1-2; 8 bases fit TRBD1. The CDR3 loop spans 14 amino acids. The V segment lost 4 bases and the J segment 8 bases; nucleotides outside the gene matches: 9. The V gene's germline CDR1 is SGHVS and CDR2 FQNEAQ. Here the CDR3 DNA reads TGTGCCAGCAGCTATACTGGACAGGGCTACGGCTACACCTTC. Its translation: CASSYTGQGYGYTF.

The V and J genes are TRBV30 and TRBJ2-5; TRBD1 agrees at 8 bases. The CDR3 spans 14 residues. V lost 2 bases and J lost 6; bases outside the gene matches: 8. Germline values: CDR1 GTSNPN, CDR2 SVGIG (reference sequence). The CDR3 sequence: CAWSPWTGRKTQYF. DNA for the CDR3: TGTGCCTGGAGTCCCTGGACAGGGAGGAAGACCCAGTACTTC.

The V gene is TRBV6-4, the J gene TRBJ2-1, with 14 bases identical to TRBD2. Germline V gene lookup returns CDR1 MRHNA and CDR2 SNTAGT. After removal of 5 bases from V and 8 bases from J, the junction contained 11 bases not matched to a gene. The CDR3 totals 17 residues. For the CDR3, the DNA is TGTGCCAGCAGTCGAGGACAGGGACTAGCGGGAGCGGATGAGCAGTTCTTC. Translation gives CASSRGQGLAGADEQFF.